These 27 T cell receptor beta chains originate from one sample sequenced in a study of OX40 agonist ivuxolimab in advanced cancers. TCRdb's table, derived via immunoSEQ multiplex PCR, lists solely in-frame clones and lacks some. The sample lists about 57,000 clones; about 93% were seen once. The specimen was CD4+ or CD8+ T cells sorted from blood, collected in a trial of the OX40 agonist ivuxolimab. Every receptor here comes from an adult with an advanced solid tumor such as melanoma, head and neck, liver or kidney cancer.

The rearrangement uses TRBV11-2 and TRBJ2-3, with 7 bases aligning to TRBD2. The CDR3 consists of 15 residues. V trimming: 6 bases; J trimming: 5 bases; junction bases outside the gene matches: 11. CDR1 and CDR2 from the germline V gene are SGHAT and FQNNGV. As DNA, the CDR3 is TGTGCCAGCAGTCCTATTGCGGGAGTGAAAGATACGCAGTATTTT. This gives the protein CASSPIAGVKDTQYF. The full variable domain, rest sourced from reference TRBV11-2 and TRBJ2-3, is EAGVAQSPRYKIIEKRQSVAFWCNPISGHATLYWYQQILGQGPKLLIQFQNNGVVDDSQLPKDRFSAERLKGVDSTLKIQPAKLEDSAVYLCASSPIAGVKDTQYFGPGTRLTVL.

V and J are TRBV28 and TRBJ1-2, with a tentative D call TRBD1 (5 bases). V was cut by 6 bases and J by 6 bases, with 17 bases left in between. CDR1 and CDR2 from the germline V gene are MDHEN and SYDVKM. The CDR3 loop spans 14 amino acids. In DNA, the CDR3 is TGTGCCAGCAGGGCCCGGGGACCTCCTAATGGCTACACCTTC. Amino acid sequence: CASRARGPPNGYTF.

The genes are TRBV9 and TRBJ2-1, with D unresolved. The CDR3 has 14 residues. Between the trimmed V and J ends, which lost 0 bases and 8 bases, there was a span of 12 bases. CDR1 and CDR2 (germline): SGDLS, YYNGEE. The CDR3 nucleotides read TGTGCCAGCAGCGTAGCTAATAGGTGGGATGAGCAGTTCTTC. Amino acids: CASSVANRWDEQFF.

J is TRBJ1-1 and V is TRBV28, with 7 bases matching TRBD1. The J segment lost 11 bases and the V segment lost 5 bases, leaving 8 bases of the junction unmatched. CDR1 MDHEN and CDR2 SYDVKM come from the germline V gene. This CDR3 contains 12 residues. CDR3 sequence: CASSPGGSEAFF. The CDR3, as DNA: TGTGCCAGCAGTCCAGGGGGTTCGGAGGCTTTCTTT.

The gene calls are TRBV7-6 and TRBJ2-7; D is perhaps TRBD2 (6 bases). CDR3 size: 17 residues. Trimming shortened V by 1 base and J by 0 bases, and 16 bases separated the two germline ends. Looked up from germline, CDR1 is SGHVS and CDR2 is FNYEAQ. This CDR3 is CASSLGTKGGPSYEQYF. The CDR3 DNA follows: TGTGCCAGCAGCTTAGGGACAAAGGGAGGACCCTCCTACGAGCAGTACTTC.

This chain connects TRBV4-1 to TRBJ1-2; the D gene is possibly TRBD1 (5 bases). The CDR3 consists of 17 residues. From germline, CDR1 is MGHRA and CDR2 YSYEKL. The germline V and J ends were trimmed by 1 base and 4 bases, with 19 bases remaining between them. This CDR3 is CASSQATGERYPYGYTF. CDR3 coding DNA: TGCGCCAGCAGCCAAGCTACGGGGGAAAGATATCCCTATGGCTACACCTTC.

The CDR3 here is CASRLRAGSSYEQYF. CDR3 sequence (DNA): TGTGCCAGCAGGCTCAGGGCAGGAAGCTCCTACGAGCAGTACTTC. The chain couples TRBV27 to TRBJ2-7, with a possible D match to TRBD1 (5 bases). CDR3 length: 15 amino acids. V was trimmed by 6 bases and J by 0 bases, leaving 15 bases between them. Germline V gene sequence: CDR1 MNHEY, CDR2 SMNVEV (reference sequence).

This clone showed up just once. The CDR3 bases are TGTGCCAGCAGCTTCACCCTAGCTGGGGGACATTCGCAGTTCTTC. This sequence encodes CASSFTLAGGHSQFF. This rearrangement joins TRBV7-9 to TRBJ2-1, with D perhaps TRBD1 (6 bases). Germline V gives CDR1 SEHNR, CDR2 FQNEAQ (reference sequence). Trimming took 3 bases from V and 12 from J, leaving 21 bases between them. The CDR3 runs to 15 residues.

The chain couples TRBV5-6 to TRBJ2-7, with D maybe TRBD1 (6 bases). This CDR3 is built from 14 residues. The germline CDR1 and CDR2 sequences are SGHDT and YYEEEE. Deletions cut 0 bases from V and 3 bases from J, with 10 bases between. The CDR3 DNA reads as TGTGCCAGCAGCTTGGAACCAGGGGTCTACGAGCAGTACTTC. Protein sequence: CASSLEPGVYEQYF. Variable domain in full (rest from reference TRBV5-6 and TRBJ2-7): DAGVTQSPTHLIKTRGQQVTLRCSPKSGHDTVSWYQQALGQGPQFIFQYYEEEERQRGNFPDRFSGHQFPNYSSELNVNALLLGDSALYLCASSLEPGVYEQYFGPGTRLTVT.

The CDR3 spells CASSPPGTGRPYEQYF. In nucleotides, the CDR3 is TGTGCCAGCAGTCCCCCCGGGACAGGGCGCCCCTACGAGCAGTACTTC. The chain has TRBV27 and TRBJ2-5; the match to TRBD1 covers 9 bases. Matching the DNA end better, TRBJ2-7 makes the J call doubtful. The CDR3 runs to 16 residues. Germline V gene lookup returns CDR1 MNHEY and CDR2 SMNVEV (reference sequence).

DNA of the CDR3: TGTGCCAGCAGCGTAGACTTTCTAGCGGGTCCGTACAATGAGCAGTTCTTC. Its protein is CASSVDFLAGPYNEQFF. V usage is TRBV9 and J usage is TRBJ2-1; 8 bases match TRBD2. The CDR3 is 17 amino acids. The ends lost 0 bases at V and 4 bases at J; junction bases unmatched: 9. The germline CDR1 and CDR2 sequences are SGDLS and YYNGEE.

The chain carries TRBV2 and TRBJ2-1; no firm D call. The CDR3 has 10 residues. Germline V gene sequence: CDR1 SNHLY, CDR2 FYNNEI. The ends were cut back, 7 bases at V and 8 bases at J, with 6 bases in the middle. The CDR3 protein is CASMTYEQFF. DNA for the CDR3: TGTGCCAGCATGACTTATGAGCAGTTCTTC.

This chain links TRBV11-2 with TRBJ2-7; D tentatively reads TRBD1 or TRBD2 (5 bases each). V was cut by 3 bases and J by 1 base, with 19 bases left in between. The length of the CDR3 is 17 residues. The germline CDR1 and CDR2 sequences are SGHAT and FQNNGV. As DNA, the CDR3 is TGTGCCAGCAGCTTCCCGAGACTACAGGTCACATCCTACGAGCAGTACTTC. The encoded protein is CASSFPRLQVTSYEQYF.

The rearrangement uses TRBV5-5 and TRBJ2-7; unclear D gene. Trimming left V 5 bases short and J 0 bases short, with 6 bases between. CDR1 and CDR2 (germline): SGHKS, YYEKEE (reference sequence). The CDR3 runs to 12 residues. The CDR3 region has the DNA TGTGCCAGCAGTTCAGCCTCCTACGAGCAGTACTTC. It translates to CASSSASYEQYF.

This clone came up once. The chain employs TRBV28 and TRBJ2-2, with 9 bases fitting TRBD1. The V gene's germline CDR1 is MDHEN and CDR2 SYDVKM. With V trimmed by 6 bases and J by 11 bases, 13 bases remained unmatched. The CDR3 has 15 residues. CDR3 sequence (DNA): TGTGCCAGCAGCTACGGCGGACAGGGGTATCGAGAGCTGTTTTTT. It is translated as CASSYGGQGYRELFF.

This clone has just one count. V gene TRBV7-2 combines with J gene TRBJ2-7; 9 bases match TRBD1. V shed 3 bases and J 5 bases; nucleotides not matched to a gene: 8. The CDR3 runs to 15 residues. Germline CDR1 and CDR2: SGHTA and FQGNSA. CDR3 DNA sequence: TGTGCCAGCAGCTTCGGACAGGGGTGGTTAAACGAGCAGTACTTC. Translated, it gives CASSFGQGWLNEQYF.

This chain uses TRBV15 with TRBJ1-5, with 10 nucleotides matching TRBD1. Germline-derived CDR1 and CDR2 are LNHNV and YYDKDF (reference sequence). The V segment lost 5 bases and the J segment 2 bases; nucleotides outside the gene matches: 3. This CDR3 contains 15 residues. The CDR3: CATSLGTGGNQPQHF. Written as DNA, the CDR3 is TGTGCCACCAGCCTCGGGACAGGGGGCAATCAGCCCCAGCATTTT.

The table lists this clone with a few counts. The chain has TRBV6-1 and TRBJ2-3; 12 nucleotides match TRBD2. From germline, CDR1 is MNHNS and CDR2 SASEGT. V shed 1 base, J shed 5 bases, and the junction held 4 bases outside the gene matches. The CDR3 has 16 residues. DNA of the CDR3: TGTGCCAGCAGTGAAGTTCTAGCGGGAGGGATAGATACGCAGTATTTT. Encoded protein: CASSEVLAGGIDTQYF.

The gene calls are TRBV9 and TRBJ2-3, with 7 bases aligning to TRBD2. This CDR3 is built from 13 residues. V lost 5 bases, J lost 6 bases, and 6 bases stayed unmatched. Germline CDR1 reads SGDLS; CDR2 reads YYNGEE. CDR3 DNA sequence: TGTGCCAGCAGTTCCGGGGGGTTGGATACGCAGTATTTT. Its translation is CASSSGGLDTQYF.

Note on this clone: A read error may produce the germline difference seen at one junction end. V and J are TRBV27 and TRBJ2-5; 12 bases map to TRBD2. Germline CDR1 and CDR2: MNHEY and SMNVEV (reference sequence). CDR3 length equals 17 residues. This CDR3 is CASSLYASGRVQEAQYF. Written as DNA, the CDR3 is TGTGCCAGCAGTTTATATGCTAGCGGGAGGGTGCAAGAGGCCCAGTACTTC.

This chain joins TRBV27 and TRBJ2-2, with 7 nucleotides matching TRBD1. The V segment lost 4 bases and the J segment 4 bases; nucleotides outside the gene matches: 3. The germline CDR1 and CDR2 sequences are MNHEY and SMNVEV (reference sequence). The CDR3 covers 14 residues. The CDR3 DNA is TGTGCCAGCAGTTCAACAGGGGCCACCGGGGAGCTGTTTTTT. Translation gives CASSSTGATGELFF.

This chain joins TRBV7-8 and TRBJ1-3; maybe TRBD1 (6 bases). Per the germline V gene, CDR1 is SGHVS and CDR2 is FQNEAQ. V lost 1 base and J 5 bases, leaving 24 bases between the germline ends. The CDR3 loop spans 19 amino acids. CDR3 loop: CASSLVVAPGHNTRNTIYF. The DNA of the CDR3 is TGTGCCAGCAGCTTAGTCGTGGCCCCGGGACACAACACGCGAAACACCATATATTTT.

This clone was recorded once. The rearrangement joins TRBV4-3 to TRBJ1-3; D possibly corresponds to TRBD1 (6 bases). With 0 bases removed from V and 2 bases from J, the gap between germline ends came to 20 bases. The CDR3 loop spans 19 amino acids. Germline V lookup: CDR1 LGHNA, CDR2 YSLEER. CDR3 coding DNA: TGCGCCAGCAGCCAAGATACGGCCCAGGGGATCGAAACTGGAAACACCATATATTTT. It encodes CASSQDTAQGIETGNTIYF.

This rearrangement joins TRBV5-3 to TRBJ2-7; possible D gene TRBD1, 5 bases. TRBV5-3 is labeled an ORF, and its function is uncertain. Trimming stripped 0 bases from V and 3 bases from J, with 13 bases between. This CDR3 has 15 residues. CDR3 DNA sequence: TGTGCCAGAAGCTTGGCCAGGGATTTCAACTACGAGCAGTACTTC. Protein sequence: CARSLARDFNYEQYF.

This clone showed up just once. The chain joins TRBV9 to TRBJ1-2; a possible D gene is TRBD1 (5 bases). Germline CDR1 is SGDLS and CDR2 is YYNGEE. The CDR3 loop spans 19 amino acids. The V and J ends lost 0 bases and 2 bases respectively, with 23 bases between them. The CDR3 DNA reads TGTGCCAGCAGCGTAGAAGTAGGGGCCTACGAATTCATCAACTATGGCTACACCTTC. This encodes CASSVEVGAYEFINYGYTF.

The rearrangement uses TRBV6-6 and TRBJ2-5; D is possibly TRBD1 (6 bases). The V gene's germline CDR1 is MNHNY and CDR2 SVGAGI (reference sequence). The ends were cut back, 7 bases at V and 5 bases at J, with 17 bases in the middle. This CDR3 has 14 amino acids. This CDR3 is CASKDPGDAETQYF. The CDR3 coding sequence is TGTGCCAGCAAGGACCCAGGGGATGCGGAGACCCAGTACTTC.

The chain is built from TRBV19 and TRBJ2-7; no clear D. This CDR3 has 14 residues. CDR1 and CDR2 (germline): LNHDA, SQIVND (reference sequence). V lost 5 bases, J lost 0 bases, and 11 bases lay in between. The CDR3, as DNA: TGTGCCAGTAGTTCGGTTCGGTACTCCTACGAGCAGTACTTC. Translating it yields CASSSVRYSYEQYF.